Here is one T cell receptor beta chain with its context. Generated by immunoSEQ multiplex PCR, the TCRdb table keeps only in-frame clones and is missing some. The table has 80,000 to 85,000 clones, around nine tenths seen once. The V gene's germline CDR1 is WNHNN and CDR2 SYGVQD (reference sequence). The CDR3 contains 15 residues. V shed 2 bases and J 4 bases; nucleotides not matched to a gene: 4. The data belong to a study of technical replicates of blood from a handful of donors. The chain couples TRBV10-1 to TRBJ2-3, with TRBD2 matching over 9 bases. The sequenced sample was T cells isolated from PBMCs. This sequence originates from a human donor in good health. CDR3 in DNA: TGCGCCAGCAGTGAGACCCGGACTAGCGCAGATACGCAGTATTTT. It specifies CASSETRTSADTQYF.